The T cell receptor beta chain under discussion was sequenced for a study of blood T cell repertoires in COVID-19. Study background: The samples span acute and convalescent COVID-19 from the United States, Italy and Spain.

The table came from immunoSEQ multiplex PCR; TCRdb's copy has only in-frame clones and leaves some out. The sample records roughly 150,000 clones, about three quarters being singletons. Trimming cost V 0 bases and J 0 bases; bases outside gene matches: 5. Germline V CDR1 and CDR2: GTSNPN, SVGIG (reference sequence). The CDR3 runs to 15 residues. The sequence was collected from a man aged 70 or older with acute or convalescent COVID-19. Sequenced input: peripheral blood. V is TRBV30 and J is TRBJ2-7; TRBD1 matches at 7 bases. CDR3: CAWSVPQGFSYEQYF. The CDR3 DNA sequence: TGTGCCTGGAGTGTGCCACAGGGGTTCTCCTACGAGCAGTACTTC. The whole variable domain, filled in from reference TRBV30 and TRBJ2-7, reads SQTIHQWPATLVQPVGSPLSLECTVEGTSNPNLYWYRQAAGRGLQLLFYSVGIGQISSEVPQNLSASRPQDRQFILSSKKLLLSDSGFYLCAWSVPQGFSYEQYFGPGTRLTVT.